The 4 T cell receptor beta chains below come from one sample, sequenced in a study of early T cells in non-severe SARS-CoV-2 infection. TCRdb used MiXCR to reprocess the 5' RACE reads, holding one entry per CDR3 protein. The sample shows around 55,000 distinct CDR3 sequences, under 15% of them seen only once. The specimen sequenced was whole blood. The receptors derive from an adult who was a healthcare worker with PCR-confirmed SARS-CoV-2 infection or an uninfected control (not recorded which).

This clonotype was recorded at least ten times. The V gene is TRBV20-1, the J gene TRBJ2-1; the match to TRBD2 covers 12 bases. The CDR3 consists of 17 residues. Per germline, CDR1 DFQATT and CDR2 SNEGSKA (reference sequence). The junction had 14 bases not matched to a gene; V was cut back by 3 bases and J by 8 bases. This CDR3 is CSARFDIASGRAHEQFF. The CDR3 DNA reads as TGCAGTGCTAGGTTCGACATCGCTAGCGGGAGGGCCCATGAGCAGTTCTTC.

This clonotype was counted many times. The V call is TRBV5-1, the J call TRBJ2-2; 7 bases align to TRBD2. This CDR3 contains 16 residues. Per germline, CDR1 SGHRS and CDR2 YFSETQ. V was pared by 0 bases and J by 5 bases, with 7 bases of the junction left unmatched. DNA of the CDR3: TGCGCCAGCAGCTTGGTTGCGGGGGAAGGGACCGGGGAGCTGTTTTTT. Translated, it gives CASSLVAGEGTGELFF.

This clonotype was recorded many times. The rearrangement joins TRBV5-8 to TRBJ2-7; D not resolved. Trimming removed 4 bases at V and 5 bases at J, with 22 bases between. There are 16 residues in the CDR3. Germline CDR1 reads SGHTS; CDR2 reads YDEGEE. CDR3 loop: CASSIDAVLGLDEQYF. The DNA of the CDR3 is TGTGCCAGCAGCATAGACGCGGTTTTAGGGTTAGACGAGCAGTACTTC.

This clonotype showed up many times. The rearrangement uses TRBV7-9 and TRBJ2-7; D possibly corresponds to TRBD2 (6 bases). Between the trimmed V and J ends, which lost 5 bases and 5 bases, there was a span of 19 bases. Germline V gives CDR1 SEHNR, CDR2 FQNEAQ (reference sequence). CDR3 length equals 15 residues. CDR3 DNA: TGTGCCAGCAGCCCTCCTCCCCGGTGGGGGGACGAGCAGTACTTC. Protein: CASSPPPRWGDEQYF.